This T cell receptor beta chain emerged from a study of T cell responses to AZD1222 COVID-19 vaccine. Overall study results and limits: The sample set comprised mostly white British donors with more females, and clonal diversity was possibly underestimated.

Profiling relied on immunoSEQ multiplex PCR, and the TCRdb table lists in-frame clones only, not all of them. The table records about 140,000 clones, approximately 92% of them present only once. Concerning this clone: The antigen is undetermined.

In germline, CDR1 is SGHRS, CDR2 YFSETQ. Trimming pared 4 bases from V and 6 bases from J, leaving 16 bases between. The CDR3 has 14 residues. The origin of this receptor is an adult in good health. The material was peripheral blood, obtained on day 0 of AZD1222 vaccination. The chain uses TRBV5-1 and TRBJ2-5, with D possibly matching TRBD2 (6 bases). CDR3 in DNA: TGCGCCAGCAGCCCGGAAGCGGGCCTCAAGACCCAGTACTTC. This encodes CASSPEAGLKTQYF.